This T cell receptor (beta chain) was sequenced for a study of T cell repertoires in cytomegalovirus infection. Study summary: An indication of both CMV infection and matching HLA type came from public TCR beta signatures.

General observations from the study: Of the TCR beta families, the public ones yielded a cumulative frequency that identified carriers of CMV plus the relevant HLA. CMV-specific TCR beta clonotypes restricted by HLA-C were the ones dominating the ex vivo response.

This clonotype was counted many times. Antigen: not known. TCRdb independently ran MiXCR on the reads; one entry per CDR3 protein. Found here are some 300,000 distinct CDR3 sequences, about 9.2% of them singletons; the top ten hold approximately 2.3%. Material: PBMCs. The origin of this receptor is a human donor in good health (CMV status not recorded). Some clones in this sample may be carry-over from other donors' samples.

CDR3 sequence reads: CSPRGGTSGGSTDTQYF. In DNA, the CDR3 is TGCAGCCCCAGGGGGGGGACTAGCGGGGGGTCCACAGATACGCAGTATTTT. V usage is TRBV29-1 and J usage is TRBJ2-3; TRBD2 matches at 15 bases. The CDR3 sequence is 17 residues long. Germline V lookup: CDR1 SQVTM, CDR2 ANQGSEA. Trimming removed 8 bases from V and 2 bases from J; junction bases left unmatched: 11.